The rows below give T cell receptor beta chains drawn from one sample of a study of cytotoxic CD8 clonotypes in ibrutinib-treated CLL. Profiled with immunoSEQ multiplex PCR; TCRdb holds only in-frame clones, not every one. The table includes roughly 330,000 clones, roughly 71% detected once. The sequenced sample was PBMCs, obtained after 36 months of ibrutinib treatment. These receptors came from a human donor with chronic lymphocytic leukemia. Each CDR3 is given with its conserved first and last residue. A D gene is named only where the DNA matches it firmly. Clone size, where shown, is once, few, many, or a class for clones that have expanded.

d_call	clone_size	v_call	j_call	cdr3_nt	cdr3_aa
-	-	TRBV5-1	TRBJ1-1	TGCGCCAGCAGCTTGGTCTGGGGTATGAACACTGAAGCTTTCTTT	CASSLVWGMNTEAFF
TRBD1	-	TRBV28	TRBJ2-7	TGTGCCAGCAGCCCTGGACAGGGAACCTACGAGCAGTACTTC	CASSPGQGTYEQYF
-	-	TRBV7-2	TRBJ2-7	TGTGCCAGCAGCTTAGGGGGACTCTATTACGAGCAGTACTTC	CASSLGGLYYEQYF
TRBD1	-	TRBV4-1	TRBJ1-5	TGCGCCAGCAGCCAAGATGGGACAGGGAATCAGCCCCAGCATTTT	CASSQDGTGNQPQHF
-	once	TRBV25-1	TRBJ2-5	TGTGCCAGCAGTGAAAGGTTGGGGGTTAGCTCTCTGGAGACCCAGTACTTC	CASSERLGVSSLETQYF
-	-	TRBV28	TRBJ2-7	TGTGCCAGCAGTTGGGTGGGGGGAATGGGGCTCTACGAGCAGTACTTC	CASSWVGGMGLYEQYF
-	few	TRBV29-1	TRBJ1-1	TGCAGCGTTGACGGCGGACTGAACACTGAAGCTTTCTTT	CSVDGGLNTEAFF
-	-	TRBV29-1	TRBJ2-7	TGCAGCGTTGACTTGGGGGCGGGAAACGAGCAGTACTTC	CSVDLGAGNEQYF
-	-	TRBV6-1	TRBJ2-7	TGTGCCAGCAGTTCCCGCCAACCCTACGAGCAGTACTTC	CASSSRQPYEQYF
TRBD2	many	TRBV7-2	TRBJ2-7	TGTGCCAGCAGCTTAGTGGCTAGCGGGGGTACTTTTTACGGCGAGCAGTACTTC	CASSLVASGGTFYGEQYF
-	-	TRBV4-1	TRBJ2-7	TGCGCCAGCAGCCAAGCCAGGGTCGGCGAGCAGTACTTC	CASSQARVGEQYF
TRBD2	-	TRBV7-2	TRBJ2-5	TGTGCCAGCAGCTTACACGGACTAGCGGGCCCCTGGGTTGAGACCCAGTACTTC	CASSLHGLAGPWVETQYF
-	once	TRBV7-7	TRBJ2-1	TGTGCCAGCAGCTTAGGCAGGGTCTCCTACAATGAGCAGTTCTTC	CASSLGRVSYNEQFF
-	-	TRBV20-1	TRBJ1-1	TGCAGTGCTAGAGTGGGGGACGTAGCTTTCTTT	CSARVGDVAFF
-	-	TRBV6-6	TRBJ1-6	TGTGCCAGCAGTCGGACGAAAGCATCCTATAATTCACCCCTCCACTTT	CASSRTKASYNSPLHF
-	-	TRBV4-1	TRBJ1-2	TGCGCCAGCAGCCCTCGCCAGGTCGGCAGGGACGGTGCAAGTGACTATGGCTACACCTTC	CASSPRQVGRDGASDYGYTF